Described below is a single TCR beta chain sequence and its context. The protocol was immunoSEQ multiplex PCR, while the TCRdb copy is restricted to in-frame clones and leaves out a portion. The sample has about 190,000 clones, over 80% seen once. This specimen comes from a study of control samples from healthy donors and cancer patients. V was clipped by 10 bases and J by 1 base, with 19 bases between them. The CDR3 has 15 residues. The germline gives CDR1 LNHDA, CDR2 SQIVND (reference sequence). This receptor was taken from a man aged 30 to 45 in good health. The chain couples TRBV19 to TRBJ1-1; D is ambiguous. Sequencing used blood. The CDR3 loop reads CATMGRPGQNTEAFF. The CDR3 DNA sequence: TGTGCCACCATGGGAAGGCCCGGCCAGAACACTGAAGCTTTCTTT.